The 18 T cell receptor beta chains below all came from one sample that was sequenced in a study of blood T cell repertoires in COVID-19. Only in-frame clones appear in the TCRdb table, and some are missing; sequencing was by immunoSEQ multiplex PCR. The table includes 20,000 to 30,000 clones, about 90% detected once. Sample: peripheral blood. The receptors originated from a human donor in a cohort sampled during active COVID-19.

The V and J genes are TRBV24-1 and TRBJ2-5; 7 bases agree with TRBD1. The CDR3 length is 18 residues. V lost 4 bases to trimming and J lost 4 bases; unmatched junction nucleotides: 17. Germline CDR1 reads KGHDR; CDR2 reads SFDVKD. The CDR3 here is CATSDPRGEGAGGETQYF. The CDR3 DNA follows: TGTGCCACCAGTGACCCCAGGGGTGAGGGGGCAGGCGGAGAGACCCAGTACTTC.

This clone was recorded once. CDR3 protein: CASSTGGASEKLFF. CDR3 coding DNA: TGTGCCAGCAGCACAGGGGGCGCTTCTGAAAAACTGTTTTTT. The chain combines TRBV6-5 with TRBJ1-4; 9 bases are shared with TRBD1. The CDR3 length is 14 residues. Germline V gives CDR1 MNHEY, CDR2 SVGAGI. The ends lost 6 bases at V and 7 bases at J; junction bases unmatched: 6.

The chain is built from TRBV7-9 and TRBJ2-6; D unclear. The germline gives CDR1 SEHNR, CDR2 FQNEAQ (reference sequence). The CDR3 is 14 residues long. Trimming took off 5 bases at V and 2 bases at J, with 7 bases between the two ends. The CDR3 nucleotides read TGTGCCAGCAGCCTAGTCACTGGGGCCAACGTCCTGACTTTC. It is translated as CASSLVTGANVLTF.

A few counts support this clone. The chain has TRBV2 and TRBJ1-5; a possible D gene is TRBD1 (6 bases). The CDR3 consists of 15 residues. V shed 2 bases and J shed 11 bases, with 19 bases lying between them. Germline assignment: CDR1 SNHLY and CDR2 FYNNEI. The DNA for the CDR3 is TGTGCCAGCAGTGAAAGGGGGACGGGTTCCTCGGCCCAGCATTTT. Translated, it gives CASSERGTGSSAQHF.

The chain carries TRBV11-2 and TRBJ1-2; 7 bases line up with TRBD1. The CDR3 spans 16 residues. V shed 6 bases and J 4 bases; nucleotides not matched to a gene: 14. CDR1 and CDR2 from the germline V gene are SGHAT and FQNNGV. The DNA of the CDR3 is TGTGCCAGCAGTTCGCCTACAGGGGTGGGTGGCTATGGCTACACCTTC. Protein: CASSSPTGVGGYGYTF.

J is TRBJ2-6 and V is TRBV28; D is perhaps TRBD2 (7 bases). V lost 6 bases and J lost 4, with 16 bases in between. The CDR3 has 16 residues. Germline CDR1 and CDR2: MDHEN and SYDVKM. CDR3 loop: CASSPGGGGGANVLTF. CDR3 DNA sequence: TGTGCCAGCAGCCCGGGCGGGGGCGGAGGGGCCAACGTCCTGACTTTC.

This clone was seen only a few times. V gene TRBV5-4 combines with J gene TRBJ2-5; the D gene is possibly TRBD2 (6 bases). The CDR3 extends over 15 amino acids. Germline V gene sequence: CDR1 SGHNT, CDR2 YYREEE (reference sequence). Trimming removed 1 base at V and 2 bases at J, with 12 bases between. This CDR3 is CASSLSGDPQETQYF. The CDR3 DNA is TGTGCCAGCAGCTTGTCGGGGGACCCTCAAGAGACCCAGTACTTC. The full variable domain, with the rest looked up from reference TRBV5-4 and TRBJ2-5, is ETGVTQSPTHLIKTRGQQVTLRCSSQSGHNTVSWYQQALGQGPQFIFQYYREEENGRGNFPPRFSGLQFPNYSSELNVNALELDDSALYLCASSLSGDPQETQYFGPGTRLLVL.

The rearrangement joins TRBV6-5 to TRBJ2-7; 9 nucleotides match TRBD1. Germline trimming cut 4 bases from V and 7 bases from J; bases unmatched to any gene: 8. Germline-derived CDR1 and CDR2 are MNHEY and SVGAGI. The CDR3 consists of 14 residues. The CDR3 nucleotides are TGTGCCAGCAGTTGGGGACAGGGTGCGAGAGAGCAGTACTTC. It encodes CASSWGQGAREQYF.

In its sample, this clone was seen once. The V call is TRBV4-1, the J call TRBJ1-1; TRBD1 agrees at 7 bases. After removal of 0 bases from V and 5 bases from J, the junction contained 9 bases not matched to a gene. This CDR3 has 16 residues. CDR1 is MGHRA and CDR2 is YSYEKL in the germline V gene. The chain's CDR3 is CASSQERGGGDTEAFF. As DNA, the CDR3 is TGCGCCAGCAGCCAAGAAAGAGGGGGCGGTGATACTGAAGCTTTCTTT.

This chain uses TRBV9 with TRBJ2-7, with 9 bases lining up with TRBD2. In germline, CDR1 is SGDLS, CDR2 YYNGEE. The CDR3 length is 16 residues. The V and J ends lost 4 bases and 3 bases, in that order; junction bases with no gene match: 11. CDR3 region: CASSPDAGTSFYEQYF. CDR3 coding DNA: TGTGCCAGCAGCCCGGATGCCGGGACTAGCTTCTACGAGCAGTACTTC.

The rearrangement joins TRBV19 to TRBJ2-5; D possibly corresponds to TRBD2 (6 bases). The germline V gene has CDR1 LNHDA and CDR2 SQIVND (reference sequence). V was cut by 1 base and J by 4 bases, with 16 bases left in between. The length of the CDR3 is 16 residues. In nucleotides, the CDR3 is TGTGCCAGTAGTATAGCCTCGACGGGGGACGGAGAGACCCAGTACTTC. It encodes CASSIASTGDGETQYF.

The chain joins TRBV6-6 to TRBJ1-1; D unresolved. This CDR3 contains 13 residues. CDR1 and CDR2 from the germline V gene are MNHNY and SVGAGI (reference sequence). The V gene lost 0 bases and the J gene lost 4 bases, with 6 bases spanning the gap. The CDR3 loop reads CASSYSEGTEAFF. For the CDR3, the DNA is TGTGCCAGCAGTTACTCGGAGGGCACTGAAGCTTTCTTT.

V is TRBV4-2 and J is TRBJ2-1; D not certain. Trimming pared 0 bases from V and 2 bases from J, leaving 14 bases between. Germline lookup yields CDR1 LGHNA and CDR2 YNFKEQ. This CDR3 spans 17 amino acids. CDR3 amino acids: CASSQEGESPTYNEQFF. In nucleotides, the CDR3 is TGTGCCAGCAGCCAAGAGGGCGAGAGCCCCACCTACAATGAGCAGTTCTTC.

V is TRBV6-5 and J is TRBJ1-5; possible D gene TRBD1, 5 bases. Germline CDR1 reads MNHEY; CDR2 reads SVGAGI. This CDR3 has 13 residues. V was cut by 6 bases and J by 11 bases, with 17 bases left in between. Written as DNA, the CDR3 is TGTGCCAGCAGCGAGAGCGGGGGTGGGGCCCAGCATTTT. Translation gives CASSESGGGAQHF.

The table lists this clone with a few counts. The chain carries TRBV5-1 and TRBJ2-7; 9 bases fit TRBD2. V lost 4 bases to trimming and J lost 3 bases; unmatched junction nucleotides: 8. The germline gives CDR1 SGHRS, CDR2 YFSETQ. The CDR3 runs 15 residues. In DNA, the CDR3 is TGCGCCAGCAGCCTGAAGACTAGCGGCAACTACGAGCAGTACTTC. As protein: CASSLKTSGNYEQYF.

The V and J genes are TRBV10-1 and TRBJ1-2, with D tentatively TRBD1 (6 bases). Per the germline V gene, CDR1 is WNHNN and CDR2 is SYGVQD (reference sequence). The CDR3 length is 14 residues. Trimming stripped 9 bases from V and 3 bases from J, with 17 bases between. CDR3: CARKDRTPHYGYTF. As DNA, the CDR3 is TGCGCCAGGAAAGACAGGACTCCTCACTATGGCTACACCTTC.

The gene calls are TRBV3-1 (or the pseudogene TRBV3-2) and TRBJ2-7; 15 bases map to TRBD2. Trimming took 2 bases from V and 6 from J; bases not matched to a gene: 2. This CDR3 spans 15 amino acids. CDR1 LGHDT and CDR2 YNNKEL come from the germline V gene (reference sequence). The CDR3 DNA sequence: TGTGCCAGCAGCCAACCGGGACTAGCGGGAGGCGAGCAGTACTTC. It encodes CASSQPGLAGGEQYF.

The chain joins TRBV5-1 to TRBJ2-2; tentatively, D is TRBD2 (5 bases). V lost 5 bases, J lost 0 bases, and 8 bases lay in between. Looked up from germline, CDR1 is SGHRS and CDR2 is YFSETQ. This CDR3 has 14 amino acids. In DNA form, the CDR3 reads TGCGCCAGCAGAGCCGGGACGAACACCGGGGAGCTGTTTTTT. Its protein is CASRAGTNTGELFF.